The 5 T cell receptor beta chains reported below all come from one sample, sequenced in a study of Ad26.COV2.S vaccination and SARS-CoV-2 variants. TCRdb keeps only in-frame clones here, not all; method: immunoSEQ multiplex PCR. The table has roughly 400,000 clones, about 90% seen once. Noted treatment: some 20 received Ad26.COV2.S at low or high dose, single or two shots; a few received placebo; per-sample allocation not given. Day 63 after the first injection of vaccine or placebo was the sampling time. This material consisted of peripheral blood, taken in a trial of Ad26.COV2.S vaccine versus placebo. These receptors came from a person between 18 and 59 years old who received the Ad26.COV2.S COVID-19 vaccine or a placebo.

The CDR3: CAWSVLGGRTGELFF. The CDR3 region has the DNA TGTGCCTGGAGTGTACTTGGGGGCCGCACCGGGGAGCTGTTTTTT. The gene calls are TRBV30 and TRBJ2-2; a possible D gene is TRBD1 (6 bases). Germline V gene lookup returns CDR1 GTSNPN and CDR2 SVGIG (reference sequence). The CDR3 sequence is 15 residues long. V shed 0 bases and J shed 4 bases, with 12 bases lying between them.

CDR3 region: CASSLGVLNEQFF. CDR3 nucleotides: TGTGCCAGCAGCTTAGGGGTCCTCAATGAGCAGTTCTTC. The V call is TRBV7-2, the J call TRBJ2-1, with D unclear. V dropped 1 base and J dropped 6 bases, with 7 bases sitting between them. In germline, CDR1 is SGHTA, CDR2 FQGNSA. This CDR3 has 13 amino acids. The full variable domain, its missing parts supplied by reference TRBV7-2 and TRBJ2-1, is GAGVSQSPSNKVTEKGKDVELRCDPISGHTALYWYRQSLGQGLEFLIYFQGNSAPDKSGLPSDRFSAERTGGSVSTLTIQRTQQEDSAVYLCASSLGVLNEQFFGPGTRLTVL.

V and J are TRBV5-1 and TRBJ2-7; D might be TRBD2 (5 bases). Germline V gene lookup returns CDR1 SGHRS and CDR2 YFSETQ. The CDR3 has 13 residues. Trimming stripped 0 bases from V and 7 bases from J, with 11 bases between. CDR3 sequence (DNA): TGCGCCAGCAGCTTGGGGGGTACGGGGGAGCAGTACTTC. Protein product: CASSLGGTGEQYF.

The rearrangement links TRBV14 to TRBJ2-5, with 8 bases that match TRBD2. Germline lookup yields CDR1 SGHDN and CDR2 FVKESK. V lost 4 bases and J lost 5; bases outside the gene matches: 9. The CDR3 runs 15 residues. Here the CDR3 reads CASSREVAGRETQYF. CDR3 sequence (DNA): TGTGCCAGCAGCCGAGAGGTAGCGGGGCGGGAGACCCAGTACTTC.

As concerns this clone: One junction end does not reproduce the germline sequence, and a read error may be involved. The chain couples TRBV19 to TRBJ1-3; 7 bases map to TRBD1. There are 15 residues in the CDR3. Germline CDR1 and CDR2: LNHDA and SQIVND (reference sequence). CDR3 DNA sequence: TGTGCCAGTACAACAGGGGACCGCTCTAGAAACACCATATATTTT. It encodes CASTTGDRSRNTIYF.